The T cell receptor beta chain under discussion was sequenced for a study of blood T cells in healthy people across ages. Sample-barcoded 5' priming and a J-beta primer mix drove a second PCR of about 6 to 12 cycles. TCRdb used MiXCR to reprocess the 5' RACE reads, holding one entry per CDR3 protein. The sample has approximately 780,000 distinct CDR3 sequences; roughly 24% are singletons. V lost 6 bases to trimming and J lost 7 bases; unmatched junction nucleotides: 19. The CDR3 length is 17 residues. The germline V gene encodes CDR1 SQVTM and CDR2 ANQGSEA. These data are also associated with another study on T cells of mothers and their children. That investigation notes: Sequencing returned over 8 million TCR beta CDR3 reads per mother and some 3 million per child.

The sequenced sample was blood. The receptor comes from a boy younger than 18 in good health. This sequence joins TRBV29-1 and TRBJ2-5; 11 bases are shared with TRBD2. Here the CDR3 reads CSVHTRLAGGPGGTQYF. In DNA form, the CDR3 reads TGCAGCGTCCACACCCGGCTAGCGGGGGGCCCTGGCGGGACCCAGTACTTC.